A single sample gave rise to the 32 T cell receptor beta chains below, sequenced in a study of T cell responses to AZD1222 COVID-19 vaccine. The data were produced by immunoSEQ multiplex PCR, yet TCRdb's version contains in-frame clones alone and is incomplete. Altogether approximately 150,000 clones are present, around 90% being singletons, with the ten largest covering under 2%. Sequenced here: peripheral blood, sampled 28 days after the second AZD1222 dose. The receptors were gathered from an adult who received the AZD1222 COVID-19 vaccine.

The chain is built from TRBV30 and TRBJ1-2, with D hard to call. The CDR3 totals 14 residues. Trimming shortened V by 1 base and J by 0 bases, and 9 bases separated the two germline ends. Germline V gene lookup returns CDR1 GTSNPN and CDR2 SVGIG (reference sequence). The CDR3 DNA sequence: TGTGCCTGGAGTGACCGGTTAGCTAACTATGGCTACACCTTC. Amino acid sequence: CAWSDRLANYGYTF.

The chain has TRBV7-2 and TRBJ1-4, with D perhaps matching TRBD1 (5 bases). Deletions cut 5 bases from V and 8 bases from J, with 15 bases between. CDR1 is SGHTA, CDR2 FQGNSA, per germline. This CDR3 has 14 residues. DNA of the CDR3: TGTGCCAGCAGCGTCCGGGGCAGCAACGAAAAACTGTTTTTT. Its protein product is CASSVRGSNEKLFF.

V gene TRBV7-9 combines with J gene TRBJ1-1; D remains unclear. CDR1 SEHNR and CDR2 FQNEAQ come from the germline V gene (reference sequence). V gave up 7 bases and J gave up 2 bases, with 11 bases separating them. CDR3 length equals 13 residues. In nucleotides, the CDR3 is TGTGCCAGCACCCTAACAGATAACACTGAAGCTTTCTTT. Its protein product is CASTLTDNTEAFF. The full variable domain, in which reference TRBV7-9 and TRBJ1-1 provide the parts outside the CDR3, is DTGVSQNPRHKITKRGQNVTFRCDPISEHNRLYWYRQTLGQGPEFLTYFQNEAQLEKSRLLSDRFSAERPKGSFSTLEIQRTEQGDSAMYLCASTLTDNTEAFFGQGTRLTVV.

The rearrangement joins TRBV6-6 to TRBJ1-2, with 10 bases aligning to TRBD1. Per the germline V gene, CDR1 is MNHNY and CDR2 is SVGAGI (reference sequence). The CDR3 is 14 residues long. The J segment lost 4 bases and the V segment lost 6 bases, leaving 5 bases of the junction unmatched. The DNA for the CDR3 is TGTGCCAGCAGCATGGACAGGGGGGTCTATGGCTACACCTTC. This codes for CASSMDRGVYGYTF.

The CDR3 nucleotides are TGTGCCAGCAAAGGACAGGCTTTGAACACCATATATTTT. It translates to CASKGQALNTIYF. V and J are TRBV6-1 and TRBJ1-3; 7 nucleotides agree with TRBD1. This CDR3 comprises 13 residues. After removal of 7 bases from V and 7 bases from J, the junction contained 7 bases not matched to a gene. Germline-derived CDR1 and CDR2 are MNHNS and SASEGT.

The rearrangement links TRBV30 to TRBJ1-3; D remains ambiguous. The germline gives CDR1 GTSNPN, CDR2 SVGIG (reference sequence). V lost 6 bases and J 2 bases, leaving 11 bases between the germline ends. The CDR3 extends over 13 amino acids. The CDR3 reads CACSNGAGNTIYF. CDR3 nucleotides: TGTGCCTGTTCTAACGGAGCTGGAAACACCATATATTTT.

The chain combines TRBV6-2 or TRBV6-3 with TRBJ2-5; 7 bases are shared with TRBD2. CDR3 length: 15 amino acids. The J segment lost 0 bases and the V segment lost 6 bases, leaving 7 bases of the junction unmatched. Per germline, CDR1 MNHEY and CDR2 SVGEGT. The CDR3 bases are TGTGCCAGCAGCCCCAGCGGGAAGCACCAAGAGACCCAGTACTTC. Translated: CASSPSGKHQETQYF.

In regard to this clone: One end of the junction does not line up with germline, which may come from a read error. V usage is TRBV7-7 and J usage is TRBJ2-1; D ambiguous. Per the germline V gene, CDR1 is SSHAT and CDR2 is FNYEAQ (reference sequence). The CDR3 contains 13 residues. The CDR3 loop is CASSRDLSNEQFF. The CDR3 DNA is TGTGCTAGCAGCCGAGATCTCTCCAATGAGCAGTTCTTC.

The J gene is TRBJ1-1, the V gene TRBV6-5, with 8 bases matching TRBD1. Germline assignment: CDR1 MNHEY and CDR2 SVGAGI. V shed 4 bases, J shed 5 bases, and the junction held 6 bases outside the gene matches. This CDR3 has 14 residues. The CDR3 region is CASSSGTGLTEAFF. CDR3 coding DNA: TGTGCCAGCAGTTCCGGGACAGGATTGACTGAAGCTTTCTTT.

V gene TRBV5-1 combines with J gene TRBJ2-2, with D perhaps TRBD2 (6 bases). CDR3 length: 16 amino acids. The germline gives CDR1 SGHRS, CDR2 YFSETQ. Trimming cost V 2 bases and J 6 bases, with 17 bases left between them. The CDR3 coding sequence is TGCGCCAGCAGCTTCGGGCCCGCCGCGGGGCCCGGGGAGCTGTTTTTT. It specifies CASSFGPAAGPGELFF.

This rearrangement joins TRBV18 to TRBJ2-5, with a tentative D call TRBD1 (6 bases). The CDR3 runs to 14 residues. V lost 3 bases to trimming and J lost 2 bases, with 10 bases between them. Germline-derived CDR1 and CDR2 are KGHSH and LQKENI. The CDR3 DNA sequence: TGTGCCAGCTCACCCTTACAGGGTCAAGAGACCCAGTACTTC. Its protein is CASSPLQGQETQYF.

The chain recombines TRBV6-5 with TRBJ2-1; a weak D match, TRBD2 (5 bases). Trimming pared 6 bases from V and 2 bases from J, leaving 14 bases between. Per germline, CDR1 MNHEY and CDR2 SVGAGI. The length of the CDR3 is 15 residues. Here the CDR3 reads CASSLDSSTYNEQFF. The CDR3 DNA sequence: TGTGCCAGCAGCTTGGACTCCAGCACCTACAATGAGCAGTTCTTC.

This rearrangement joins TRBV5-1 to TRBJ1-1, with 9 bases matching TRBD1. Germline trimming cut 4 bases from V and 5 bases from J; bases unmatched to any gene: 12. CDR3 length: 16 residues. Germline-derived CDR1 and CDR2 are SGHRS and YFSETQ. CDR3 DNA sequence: TGCGCCAGCAGCCTGGGACAGGGAGGGTGGGGAACTGAAGCTTTCTTT. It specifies CASSLGQGGWGTEAFF.

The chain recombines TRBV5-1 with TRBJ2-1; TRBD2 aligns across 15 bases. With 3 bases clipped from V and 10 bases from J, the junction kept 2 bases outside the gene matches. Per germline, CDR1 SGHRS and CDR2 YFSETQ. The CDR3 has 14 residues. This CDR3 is CASSSGLAGGEQFF. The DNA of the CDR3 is TGCGCCAGCAGCTCGGGACTAGCGGGGGGAGAGCAGTTCTTC.

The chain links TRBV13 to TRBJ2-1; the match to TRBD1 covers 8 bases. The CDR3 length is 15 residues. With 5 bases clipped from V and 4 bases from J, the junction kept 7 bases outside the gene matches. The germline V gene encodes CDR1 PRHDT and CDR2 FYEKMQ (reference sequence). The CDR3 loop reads CASSPDRGRYNEQFF. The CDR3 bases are TGTGCCAGCAGCCCAGACAGGGGTCGGTACAATGAGCAGTTCTTC.

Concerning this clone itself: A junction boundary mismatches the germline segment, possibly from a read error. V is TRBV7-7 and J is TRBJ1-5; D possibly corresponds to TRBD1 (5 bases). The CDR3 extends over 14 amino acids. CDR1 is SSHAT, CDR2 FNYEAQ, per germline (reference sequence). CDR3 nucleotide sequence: TGTGCTAGCAGCTTAGCAGGGAGCAATCAGCCCCAGCATTTT. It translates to CASSLAGSNQPQHF. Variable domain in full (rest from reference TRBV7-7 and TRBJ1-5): GAGVSQSPRYKVTKRGQDVTLRCDPISSHATLYWYQQALGQGPEFLTYFNYEAQPDKSGLPSDRFSAERPEGSISTLTIQRTEQRDSAMYRCASSLAGSNQPQHFGDGTRLSIL.

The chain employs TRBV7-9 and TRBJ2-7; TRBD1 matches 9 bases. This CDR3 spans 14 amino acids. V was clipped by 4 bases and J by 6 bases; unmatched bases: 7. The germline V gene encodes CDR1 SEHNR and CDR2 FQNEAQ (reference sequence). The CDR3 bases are TGTGCCAGCAGCTCCCCGGGACAGGGTAGCGAGCAGTACTTC. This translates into CASSSPGQGSEQYF.

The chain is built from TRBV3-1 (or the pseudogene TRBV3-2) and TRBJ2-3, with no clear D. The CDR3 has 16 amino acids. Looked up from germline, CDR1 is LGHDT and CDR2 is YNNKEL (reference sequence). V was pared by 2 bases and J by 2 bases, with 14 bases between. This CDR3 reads CASSQHPPLNTDTQYF. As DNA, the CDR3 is TGTGCCAGCAGCCAACACCCCCCCCTGAACACAGATACGCAGTATTTT.

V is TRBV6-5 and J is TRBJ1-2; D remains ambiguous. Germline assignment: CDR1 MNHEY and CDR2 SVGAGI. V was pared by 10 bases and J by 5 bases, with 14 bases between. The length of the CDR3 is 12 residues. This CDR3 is CAILDLRYGYTF. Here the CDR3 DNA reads TGTGCCATACTGGACCTGAGGTATGGCTACACCTTC.

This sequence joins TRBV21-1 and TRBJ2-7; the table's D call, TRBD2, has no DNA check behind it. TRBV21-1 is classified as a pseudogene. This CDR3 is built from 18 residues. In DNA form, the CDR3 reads TGTGCCAGCAGCAAAATGTTGGGCCTAGCGGGAGTTCCCTACGAGCAGTACGTC. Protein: CASSKMLGLAGVPYEQYV.

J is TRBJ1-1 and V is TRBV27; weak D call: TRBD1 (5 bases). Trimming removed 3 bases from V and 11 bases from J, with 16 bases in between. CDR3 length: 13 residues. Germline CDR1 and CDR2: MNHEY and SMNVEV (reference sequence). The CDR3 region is CASSFTDTARAFF. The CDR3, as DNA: TGTGCCAGCAGTTTTACGGACACAGCGCGGGCTTTCTTT.

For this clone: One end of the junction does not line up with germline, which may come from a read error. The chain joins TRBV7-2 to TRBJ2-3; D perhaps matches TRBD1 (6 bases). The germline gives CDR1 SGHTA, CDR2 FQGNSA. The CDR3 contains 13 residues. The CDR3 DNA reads TGTGCCAGCAGCAAGTTCGGGGAGTATCCGGGACATTGG. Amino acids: CASSKFGEYPGHW.

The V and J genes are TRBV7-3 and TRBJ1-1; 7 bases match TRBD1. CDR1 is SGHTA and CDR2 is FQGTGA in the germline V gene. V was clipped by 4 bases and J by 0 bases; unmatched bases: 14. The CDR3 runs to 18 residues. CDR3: CASSSPPGQETMNTEAFF. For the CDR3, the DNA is TGTGCCAGCAGCTCACCGCCAGGACAGGAGACCATGAACACTGAAGCTTTCTTT.

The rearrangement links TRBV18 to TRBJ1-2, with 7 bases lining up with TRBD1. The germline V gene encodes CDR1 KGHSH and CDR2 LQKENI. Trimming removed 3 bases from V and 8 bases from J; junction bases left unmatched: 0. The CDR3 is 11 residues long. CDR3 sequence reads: CASSPGQGYTF. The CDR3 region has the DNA TGTGCCAGCTCACCGGGACAGGGCTACACCTTC.

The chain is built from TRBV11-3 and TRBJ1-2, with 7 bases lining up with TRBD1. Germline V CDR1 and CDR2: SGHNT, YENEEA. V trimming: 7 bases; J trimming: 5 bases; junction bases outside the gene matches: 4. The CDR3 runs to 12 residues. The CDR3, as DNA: TGTGCCAGCACACTCAGGGGGTATGGCTACACCTTC. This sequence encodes CASTLRGYGYTF.

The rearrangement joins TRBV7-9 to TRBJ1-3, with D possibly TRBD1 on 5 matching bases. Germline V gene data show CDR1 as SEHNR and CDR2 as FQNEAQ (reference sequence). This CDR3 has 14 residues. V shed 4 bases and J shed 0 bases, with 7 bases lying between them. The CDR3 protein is CASSSGLSGNTIYF. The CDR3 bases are TGTGCCAGCAGCTCGGGGCTCTCTGGAAACACCATATATTTT.

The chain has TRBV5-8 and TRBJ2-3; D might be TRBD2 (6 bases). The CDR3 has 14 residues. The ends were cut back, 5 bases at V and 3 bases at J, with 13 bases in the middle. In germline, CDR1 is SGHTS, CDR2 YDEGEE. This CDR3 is CASRMEGLTDTQYF. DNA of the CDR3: TGTGCCAGCAGGATGGAGGGATTAACAGATACGCAGTATTTT.

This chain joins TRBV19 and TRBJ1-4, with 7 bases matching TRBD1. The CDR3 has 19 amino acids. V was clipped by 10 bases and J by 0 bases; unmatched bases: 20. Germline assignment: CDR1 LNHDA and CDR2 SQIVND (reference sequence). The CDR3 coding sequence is TGTGCCACCGCAGGGAGGGGACAGCGATACTCTGCAACTAATGAAAAACTGTTTTTT. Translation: CATAGRGQRYSATNEKLFF.

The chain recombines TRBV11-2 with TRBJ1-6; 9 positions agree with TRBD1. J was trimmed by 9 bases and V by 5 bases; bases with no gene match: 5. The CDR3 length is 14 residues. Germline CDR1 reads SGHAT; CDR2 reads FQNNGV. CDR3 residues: CASSRGTGFSPLHF. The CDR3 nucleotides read TGTGCCAGCAGCCGTGGGACAGGGTTTTCACCCCTCCACTTT.

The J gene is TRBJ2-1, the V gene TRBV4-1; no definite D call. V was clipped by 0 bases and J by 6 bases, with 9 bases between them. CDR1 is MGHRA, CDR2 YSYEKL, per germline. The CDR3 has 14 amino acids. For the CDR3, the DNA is TGCGCCAGCAGCCAAGAAGGTCTCGTCAATGAGCAGTTCTTC. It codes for CASSQEGLVNEQFF.

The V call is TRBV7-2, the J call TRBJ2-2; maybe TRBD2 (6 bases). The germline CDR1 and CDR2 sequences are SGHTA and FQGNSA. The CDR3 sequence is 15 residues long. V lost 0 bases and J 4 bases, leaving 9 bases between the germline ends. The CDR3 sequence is CASSLAGGLTGELFF. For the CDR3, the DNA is TGTGCCAGCAGCTTAGCGGGGGGTCTCACCGGGGAGCTGTTTTTT.

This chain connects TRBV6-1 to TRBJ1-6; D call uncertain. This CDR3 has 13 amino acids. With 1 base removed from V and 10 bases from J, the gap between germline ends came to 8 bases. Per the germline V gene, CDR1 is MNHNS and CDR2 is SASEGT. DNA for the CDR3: TGTGCCAGCAGTGAAGGTGGAGGGTCACCCCTCCACTTT. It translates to CASSEGGGSPLHF.